This T cell receptor (beta chain) was sequenced for a study of human T cells and chemical hapten exposure. Study-wide findings and caveats: Relative to control repertoires, expanded TCRs gave rise to significantly more large CDR3 similarity clusters.

Germline V gene data show CDR1 as MNHEY and CDR2 as SVGAGI. The CDR3 has 17 residues. Deletions cut 6 bases from V and 0 bases from J, with 19 bases between. Time point denoted: patch test 1, 2 weeks after DPC sensitization. This sample's treatment: therapeutic diphenylcyclopropenone sensitization with weekly scalp DPC. Each donor was an alopecia patient between 18 and 70 years of age who qualified for DPC. A single record per CDR3 protein comes from TCRdb applying MiXCR to the RACE reads. The repertoire holds around 300,000 distinct CDR3 sequences, about 7% seen once, with about 8% in the top ten. The table lists this clonotype with many counts. The antigen is not known.

This receptor was taken from a woman aged 18-29 years with alopecia areata. Some clones in this sample may be carry-over from other donors' samples. The sample here was whole blood, taken in connection with sensitization to the hapten diphenylcyclopropenone (DPC). The rearrangement joins TRBV6-5 to TRBJ2-3; the D gene is possibly TRBD1 (6 bases). The CDR3 DNA reads TGTGCCAGCAGCTCCTACGGGACACCCACTAGCACAGATACGCAGTATTTT. Translating gives CASSSYGTPTSTDTQYF.